These 26 T cell receptor beta chains share one sample of origin, sequenced in a study of blood T cell repertoires in COVID-19. Assay: immunoSEQ multiplex PCR; the TCRdb copy retains only in-frame clones and omits some. The sample shows 70,000 to 95,000 clones, roughly 88% of them seen only once. The sequenced sample was peripheral blood. Source of these receptors: a human donor with active COVID-19. The donor label of this sample is uncertain.

The V gene is TRBV19, the J gene TRBJ1-2, with a weak D call TRBD1 (6 bases). V was trimmed by 6 bases and J by 6 bases, leaving 14 bases between them. The length of the CDR3 is 13 residues. Germline CDR1 reads LNHDA; CDR2 reads SQIVND (reference sequence). In nucleotides, the CDR3 is TGTGCCAGTAGCCTTGGGGGGGCCGATGGCTACACCTTC. Protein: CASSLGGADGYTF.

This clone was seen a handful of times. The gene calls are TRBV2 and TRBJ1-4; D perhaps matches TRBD1 (5 bases). The CDR3 has 13 amino acids. The V gene's germline CDR1 is SNHLY and CDR2 FYNNEI. Trimming took 7 bases from V and 8 from J, leaving 14 bases between them. The CDR3 reads CASKLDTGEKLFF. CDR3 nucleotides: TGTGCCAGCAAACTGGACACAGGCGAAAAACTGTTTTTT.

The chain joins TRBV28 to TRBJ2-3; the D gene is possibly TRBD2 (5 bases). Germline V lookup: CDR1 MDHEN, CDR2 SYDVKM. With 6 bases removed from V and 1 base from J, the gap between germline ends came to 17 bases. This CDR3 has 16 residues. CDR3 loop: CASSGEVPGGTDTQYF. The DNA for the CDR3 is TGTGCCAGCAGCGGTGAGGTTCCCGGGGGCACAGATACGCAGTATTTT. The whole variable domain, filled in from reference TRBV28 and TRBJ2-3, reads DVKVTQSSRYLVKRTGEKVFLECVQDMDHENMFWYRQDPGLGLRLIYFSYDVKMKEKGDIPEGYSVSREKKERFSLILESASTNQTSMYLCASSGEVPGGTDTQYFGPGTRLTVL.

In its sample, this clone was seen once. The rearrangement links TRBV2 to TRBJ2-3, with 14 bases lining up with TRBD2. V was pared by 7 bases and J by 0 bases, with 6 bases of the junction left unmatched. Germline lookup yields CDR1 SNHLY and CDR2 FYNNEI. The length of the CDR3 is 17 residues. Written as DNA, the CDR3 is TGTGCCAGCAAGGGACTAGCGGGGGAGGGGAGCACAGATACGCAGTATTTT. Translation: CASKGLAGEGSTDTQYF.

The rearrangement links TRBV6-2 or TRBV6-3 to TRBJ2-2; possibly TRBD2 for D (7 bases). CDR1 MNHEY and CDR2 SVGEGT come from the germline V gene. Trimming removed 5 bases from V and 3 bases from J, with 10 bases in between. The CDR3 has 14 residues. In nucleotides, the CDR3 is TGTGCCAGCAGTCGGGGGGCCGACACCGGGGAGCTGTTTTTT. Protein: CASSRGADTGELFF.

This clone was recorded only once. The CDR3 nucleotides read TGTGCCAGCGACAGGGGAACGAGCTATGGCTACACCTTC. This gives the protein CASDRGTSYGYTF. V usage is TRBV9 and J usage is TRBJ1-2, with TRBD1 matching 8 bases. This CDR3 is built from 13 residues. V shed 7 bases and J 4 bases; nucleotides not matched to a gene: 6. Germline V gene data show CDR1 as SGDLS and CDR2 as YYNGEE.

The sample holds one count of this clone. This chain connects TRBV19 to TRBJ2-3; TRBD2 agrees at 7 bases. The junction had 12 bases not matched to a gene; V was cut back by 3 bases and J by 6 bases. Germline CDR1 and CDR2: LNHDA and SQIVND (reference sequence). This CDR3 spans 16 amino acids. The CDR3 reads CASSMLARPGGDTQYF. The CDR3 DNA reads as TGTGCCAGTAGTATGTTAGCGAGGCCCGGGGGGGATACGCAGTATTTT.

This rearrangement joins TRBV5-4 to TRBJ2-7, with 10 bases matching TRBD1. The V and J ends lost 3 bases and 5 bases, in that order; junction bases with no gene match: 2. Germline V CDR1 and CDR2: SGHNT, YYREEE (reference sequence). This CDR3 comprises 13 residues. The CDR3 here is CASSWDRGDEQYF. CDR3 in DNA: TGTGCCAGCAGCTGGGACAGGGGCGACGAGCAGTACTTC.

This rearrangement joins TRBV9 to TRBJ1-1; 7 bases are shared with TRBD1. J was trimmed by 1 base and V by 6 bases; bases with no gene match: 6. The CDR3 has 14 amino acids. The germline CDR1 and CDR2 sequences are SGDLS and YYNGEE. The chain's CDR3 is CASNSGGANTEAFF. For the CDR3, the DNA is TGTGCCAGCAATTCAGGGGGAGCGAACACTGAAGCTTTCTTT.

Here the CDR3 reads CASTLKAGSTDTQYF. The CDR3 coding sequence is TGTGCCAGCACCTTAAAGGCAGGTAGCACAGATACGCAGTATTTT. The V call is TRBV5-4, the J call TRBJ2-3, with D hard to call. Germline V lookup: CDR1 SGHNT, CDR2 YYREEE (reference sequence). The CDR3 length is 15 residues. V shed 6 bases and J shed 0 bases, with 14 bases lying between them.

The CDR3 coding sequence is TGTGCCAGCAGCTCCAGGGTCGGTGAGCAAGGCTACACCTTC. Encoded protein: CASSSRVGEQGYTF. The chain carries TRBV3-1 (or the pseudogene TRBV3-2) and TRBJ1-2; possibly TRBD1 for D (5 bases). Trimming took 5 bases from V and 8 from J, leaving 18 bases between them. Germline values: CDR1 LGHDT, CDR2 YNNKEL (reference sequence). The CDR3 consists of 14 residues.

The chain has TRBV7-9 and TRBJ2-7; no clear D. There are 19 residues in the CDR3. Between the trimmed V and J ends, which lost 0 bases and 0 bases, there was a span of 21 bases. From germline, CDR1 is SEHNR and CDR2 FQNEAQ (reference sequence). In DNA form, the CDR3 reads TGTGCCAGCAGCTTAGCGCTCGGTTCGGAGCCACCTCCCTCCTACGAGCAGTACTTC. This translates into CASSLALGSEPPPSYEQYF. The complete variable domain, with remaining parts taken from reference TRBV7-9 and TRBJ2-7, reads DTGVSQNPRHKITKRGQNVTFRCDPISEHNRLYWYRQTLGQGPEFLTYFQNEAQLEKSRLLSDRFSAERPKGSFSTLEIQRTEQGDSAMYLCASSLALGSEPPPSYEQYFGPGTRLTVT.

The genes are TRBV5-1 and TRBJ2-7; 12 bases line up with TRBD2. V was clipped by 1 base and J by 3 bases; unmatched bases: 11. This CDR3 has 18 residues. Looked up from germline, CDR1 is SGHRS and CDR2 is YFSETQ. CDR3 loop: CASSLIRLAGGECYEQYF. DNA for the CDR3: TGCGCCAGCAGCTTGATTCGGCTAGCGGGGGGGGAATGCTACGAGCAGTACTTC. The whole variable domain, filled in from reference TRBV5-1 and TRBJ2-7, reads KAGVTQTPRYLIKTRGQQVTLSCSPISGHRSVSWYQQTPGQGLQFLFEYFSETQRNKGNFPGRFSGRQFSNSRSEMNVSTLELGDSALYLCASSLIRLAGGECYEQYFGPGTRLTVT.

This chain joins TRBV7-9 and TRBJ2-7; TRBD1 matches at 9 bases. V dropped 5 bases and J dropped 4; count of bases not matched to a gene: 6. The length of the CDR3 is 14 residues. CDR1 is SEHNR and CDR2 is FQNEAQ in the germline V gene (reference sequence). The CDR3 here is CASSPGTGHYEQYF. The CDR3 DNA follows: TGTGCCAGCAGCCCCGGGACAGGGCATTACGAGCAGTACTTC.

V is TRBV9 and J is TRBJ2-5, with 10 bases lining up with TRBD2. The CDR3 has 15 residues. V trimming: 0 bases; J trimming: 5 bases; junction bases outside the gene matches: 4. The germline CDR1 and CDR2 sequences are SGDLS and YYNGEE. CDR3 amino acids: CASSVDLSGGETQYF. The CDR3 bases are TGTGCCAGCAGCGTAGATCTTAGCGGGGGGGAGACCCAGTACTTC.

This clone has more than one count but fewer than ten. This chain uses TRBV7-2 with TRBJ2-3; 14 nucleotides align to TRBD2. The V segment lost 4 bases and the J segment 5 bases; nucleotides outside the gene matches: 8. The CDR3 has 17 residues. The germline V gene has CDR1 SGHTA and CDR2 FQGNSA. The CDR3 DNA sequence: TGTGCCAGCAGCTACCGGACTAGCGGGGGGTTCCGAGATACGCAGTATTTT. Translating gives CASSYRTSGGFRDTQYF.

The chain recombines TRBV25-1 with TRBJ1-4; D perhaps matches TRBD1 (5 bases). V lost 3 bases and J 4 bases, leaving 6 bases between the germline ends. The CDR3 covers 13 residues. CDR1 MGHDK and CDR2 SYGVNS come from the germline V gene. This chain's CDR3 is CASSDRGNEKLFF. CDR3 sequence (DNA): TGTGCCAGCAGTGATAGGGGTAATGAAAAACTGTTTTTT.

This chain connects TRBV7-2 to TRBJ2-7; D is uncertain. The length of the CDR3 is 11 residues. The V gene lost 0 bases and the J gene lost 6 bases, with 3 bases spanning the gap. Germline V CDR1 and CDR2: SGHTA, FQGNSA. CDR3 coding DNA: TGTGCCAGCAGCTTAGCCGTCGAGCAGTACTTC. Residues: CASSLAVEQYF.

In its sample, this clone was seen once. The CDR3 loop is CAWSVQESSYNEQFF. The CDR3 coding sequence is TGTGCCTGGAGTGTACAGGAGAGCTCCTACAATGAGCAGTTCTTC. The chain is built from TRBV30 and TRBJ2-1; TRBD1 is a possible D gene (5 bases). From germline, CDR1 is GTSNPN and CDR2 SVGIG (reference sequence). Trimming removed 0 bases from V and 0 bases from J, with 9 bases in between. The CDR3 spans 15 residues. Drawing the rest from reference TRBV30 and TRBJ2-1, the complete variable domain is SQTIHQWPATLVQPVGSPLSLECTVEGTSNPNLYWYRQAAGRGLQLLFYSVGIGQISSEVPQNLSASRPQDRQFILSSKKLLLSDSGFYLCAWSVQESSYNEQFFGPGTRLTVL.

The chain links TRBV9 to TRBJ2-1, with 9 nucleotides matching TRBD2. J lost 6 bases, V lost 4 bases, and 8 bases had no gene match. Germline assignment: CDR1 SGDLS and CDR2 YYNGEE. The CDR3 runs to 15 residues. CDR3 nucleotide sequence: TGTGCCAGCAGCTCTGGAGCGGGGGGCATCAATGAGCAGTTCTTC. Translation: CASSSGAGGINEQFF.

The chain uses TRBV21-1 and TRBJ2-1; the DNA was not compared with TRBD2, the D call given in the table. TRBV21-1 represents a pseudogene. The length of the CDR3 is 16 residues. This CDR3 is CASMGGKRRDYNEQFF. In DNA form, the CDR3 reads TGTGCCAGCATGGGGGGTAAACGACGGGACTACAATGAGCAGTTCTTC.

There are many counts of this clone. This chain links TRBV5-4 with TRBJ2-1, with D possibly being TRBD2 (6 bases). The CDR3 contains 15 residues. Per germline, CDR1 SGHNT and CDR2 YYREEE (reference sequence). The V and J ends lost 3 bases and 4 bases respectively, with 14 bases between them. The CDR3 coding sequence is TGTGCCAGCAGCTACGGAGCGGGCGCTTACAATGAGCAGTTCTTC. It yields the protein CASSYGAGAYNEQFF.

The gene calls are TRBV27 and TRBJ1-1, with D possibly being TRBD1 (5 bases). V dropped 9 bases and J dropped 11 bases, with 13 bases sitting between them. There are 10 residues in the CDR3. In germline, CDR1 is MNHEY, CDR2 SMNVEV (reference sequence). The CDR3 region is CARWGDRAFF. CDR3 DNA sequence: TGTGCCAGGTGGGGGGATAGGGCTTTCTTT.

The chain uses TRBV4-1 and TRBJ1-5; no firm D call. Germline CDR1 and CDR2: MGHRA and YSYEKL. The V gene lost 1 base and the J gene lost 4 bases, with 8 bases spanning the gap. This CDR3 region has 14 residues. The CDR3 loop reads CASSQGLLNQPQHF. The CDR3 DNA reads TGCGCCAGCAGCCAAGGTCTTCTAAATCAGCCCCAGCATTTT.

The chain employs TRBV6-5 and TRBJ1-2; D ambiguous. Trimming removed 2 bases at V and 2 bases at J, with 9 bases between. The CDR3 spans 14 residues. Germline CDR1 and CDR2: MNHEY and SVGAGI. The CDR3 is CASSYRSENYGYTF. CDR3 bases: TGTGCCAGCAGTTACCGTAGTGAAAACTATGGCTACACCTTC.

The genes are TRBV9 and TRBJ2-2, with 12 bases identical to TRBD1. V was clipped by 4 bases and J by 8 bases; unmatched bases: 12. The CDR3 is 17 amino acids. Germline V gives CDR1 SGDLS, CDR2 YYNGEE. The CDR3 is CASSPRGTGGGNGELFF. CDR3 in DNA: TGTGCCAGCAGCCCTCGCGGGACAGGGGGCGGGAATGGGGAGCTGTTTTTT. Full variable domain (outside the CDR3, taken from reference TRBV9 and TRBJ2-2): DSGVTQTPKHLITATGQRVTLRCSPRSGDLSVYWYQQSLDQGLQFLIQYYNGEERAKGNILERFSAQQFPDLHSELNLSSLELGDSALYFCASSPRGTGGGNGELFFGEGSRLTVL.